The T cell receptor (beta chain) under discussion was sequenced for a study of CXCR3-negative and CXCR3-positive naive CD8 T cells. General study points: Naive CXCR3-negative and CXCR3-positive cells had similar TRBV-TRBJ usage; memory differed.

The study made its TRB cDNA libraries by 5' RACE, adding UMI labels. TCRdb processed the 5' RACE reads again and assigns one entry to each CDR3 protein, with no DNA. This sample's clone table lists thousands of distinct CDR3 sequences. This clonotype is identified as medium-sized from frequency. Its antigen is still unknown. The CDR3 runs to 16 residues. CDR1 is MGHRA, CDR2 YSYEKL, per germline. The chain recombines TRBV4-1 with TRBJ2-3; TCRdb designates TRBD1, a call that cannot be tested without DNA. Sequencing was performed on naive CXCR3- CD8+ T cells from blood. The subset was: CD45RO-CCR7+CD27+CD95- naive CD8+ T cells lacking CXCR3 (TNR3-). The receptor was isolated from a human donor in good health. Some clones in this sample may be carry-over from other donors' samples. The CDR3 sequence: CASSLPGQAITDTQYF.